Presented here are 17 T cell receptor beta chains from one specimen sequenced in a study of early T cells in non-severe SARS-CoV-2 infection. A single record per CDR3 protein comes from TCRdb applying MiXCR to the 5' RACE reads. The sample holds approximately 66,000 distinct CDR3 sequences; under 15% are singletons and the top ten take over 4%. Source material: whole blood. These receptors came from an adult who was a healthcare worker with PCR-confirmed SARS-CoV-2 infection or an uninfected control (not recorded which).

This clonotype has only a few counts. The chain links TRBV7-6 to TRBJ2-7; D possibly corresponds to TRBD2 (7 bases). Germline V gives CDR1 SGHVS, CDR2 FNYEAQ. The CDR3 spans 14 residues. The V gene lost 1 base and the J gene lost 7 bases, with 14 bases spanning the gap. This CDR3 is CASSLEAGAREQYF. The CDR3 DNA is TGTGCCAGCAGCTTAGAGGCGGGGGCGCGTGAGCAGTACTTC.

There are many counts of this clonotype. The chain couples TRBV25-1 to TRBJ2-2, with D possibly being TRBD1 or TRBD2 (5 bases each). V dropped 1 base and J dropped 3 bases, with 9 bases sitting between them. This CDR3 comprises 15 residues. The V gene's germline CDR1 is MGHDK and CDR2 SYGVNS. CDR3 nucleotide sequence: TGTGCCAGCAGTGAATGGGGGAGAGACACCGGGGAGCTGTTTTTT. Protein product: CASSEWGRDTGELFF.

This clonotype was found many times. The chain employs TRBV6-6 and TRBJ2-1; tentative D call: TRBD2 (6 bases). Per the germline V gene, CDR1 is MNHNY and CDR2 is SVGAGI (reference sequence). This CDR3 is built from 15 residues. V was clipped by 5 bases and J by 0 bases, with 11 bases between them. The CDR3 sequence: CASSNLGGSYNEQFF. DNA of the CDR3: TGTGCCAGCAGTAACCTGGGGGGCTCCTACAATGAGCAGTTCTTC.

This clonotype appeared many times. The chain links TRBV12-3 or TRBV12-4 to TRBJ1-5; D not certain. The CDR3 spans 14 residues. With 3 bases removed from V and 0 bases from J, the gap between germline ends came to 6 bases. As DNA, the CDR3 is TGTGCCAGCAGTTTTAGTAATAGCAATCAGCCCCAGCATTTT. Its translation: CASSFSNSNQPQHF.

This clonotype has more than one count but fewer than ten. The V and J genes are TRBV28 and TRBJ2-7, with D uncertain. Trimming took off 7 bases at V and 0 bases at J, with 10 bases between the two ends. Germline V CDR1 and CDR2: MDHEN, SYDVKM. The CDR3 length is 13 residues. The DNA for the CDR3 is TGTGCCAGCACCTTTGGGAACTCCTACGAGCAGTACTTC. The encoded protein is CASTFGNSYEQYF.

This clonotype was recorded at least ten times. V is TRBV29-1 and J is TRBJ1-5; possible D gene TRBD1, 6 bases. The germline CDR1 and CDR2 sequences are SQVTM and ANQGSEA. Trimming left V 4 bases short and J 2 bases short, with 9 bases between. The CDR3 loop spans 13 amino acids. The CDR3 DNA sequence: TGCAGCGTTGGACGGGGGCGCAATCAGCCCCAGCATTTT. This encodes CSVGRGRNQPQHF.

This clonotype was counted at least ten times. The rearrangement uses TRBV6-6 and TRBJ1-3; D is ambiguous. The ends were cut back, 7 bases at V and 1 base at J, with 14 bases in the middle. Germline-derived CDR1 and CDR2 are MNHNY and SVGAGI (reference sequence). The CDR3 totals 15 residues. The CDR3 bases are TGTGCCAGCAAAACTCCTAGCTCGTCTGGAAACACCATATATTTT. This translates into CASKTPSSSGNTIYF.

This chain joins TRBV6-2 or TRBV6-3 and TRBJ2-7, with 10 bases aligning to TRBD2. Per germline, CDR1 MNHEY and CDR2 SVGEGT. CDR3 length equals 16 residues. J lost 7 bases, V lost 6 bases, and 15 bases had no gene match. CDR3 loop: CASSFDSSSGRREQYF. The CDR3 DNA is TGTGCCAGCAGCTTCGATTCCTCTAGCGGGAGACGAGAGCAGTACTTC.

In this sample, this clonotype turned up many times. The V call is TRBV29-1, the J call TRBJ2-1, with 10 bases identical to TRBD1. Germline lookup yields CDR1 SQVTM and CDR2 ANQGSEA. V lost 5 bases, J lost 4 bases, and 5 bases stayed unmatched. This CDR3 comprises 14 residues. The CDR3 protein is CSVRDRGRYNEQFF. The CDR3 region has the DNA TGCAGCGTTCGGGACAGGGGTAGATACAATGAGCAGTTCTTC.

This clonotype was counted ten times or more. The CDR3 region has the DNA TGTGCCAGCAGTGAGACCGGCGGTCCCTACGAGCAGTACTTC. It is translated as CASSETGGPYEQYF. This chain connects TRBV2 to TRBJ2-7, with D unclear. Per the germline V gene, CDR1 is SNHLY and CDR2 is FYNNEI. The CDR3 is 14 amino acids. The V gene lost 3 bases and the J gene lost 2 bases, with 11 bases spanning the gap.

In this sample, this clonotype turned up many times. This chain uses TRBV18 with TRBJ2-2; tentative D call: TRBD2 (7 bases). CDR1 and CDR2 (germline): KGHSH, LQKENI. V lost 2 bases, J lost 4 bases, and 14 bases lay in between. The CDR3 totals 16 residues. The CDR3, as DNA: TGTGCCAGCTCACCAAGTCCCGGGGGGCGCACCGGGGAGCTGTTTTTT. It codes for CASSPSPGGRTGELFF.

This clonotype showed up many times. The V and J genes are TRBV7-9 and TRBJ1-1, with 8 bases matching TRBD1. V gave up 5 bases and J gave up 7 bases; unmatched junction bases: 9. The CDR3 is made up of 14 amino acids. Germline lookup yields CDR1 SEHNR and CDR2 FQNEAQ (reference sequence). CDR3 in amino acids: CASSPTRGRGEAFF. In DNA, the CDR3 is TGTGCCAGCAGCCCAACCAGGGGGCGCGGTGAAGCTTTCTTT.

Only a few counts were recorded for this clonotype. The chain recombines TRBV6-2 or TRBV6-3 with TRBJ2-1; D gene uncertain. This CDR3 contains 13 residues. Germline V gives CDR1 MNHEY, CDR2 SVGEGT. V shed 2 bases and J shed 9 bases, with 11 bases lying between them. The CDR3 spells CASSYPQPGEQFF. The CDR3 bases are TGTGCCAGCAGTTACCCTCAACCTGGTGAGCAGTTCTTC.

This chain uses TRBV11-3 with TRBJ2-2; D remains ambiguous. In germline, CDR1 is SGHNT, CDR2 YENEEA. The ends were cut back, 0 bases at V and 7 bases at J, with 3 bases in the middle. This CDR3 has 12 residues. The chain's CDR3 is CASSLELGELFF. In DNA, the CDR3 is TGTGCCAGCAGCTTAGAACTCGGGGAGCTGTTTTTT. Full variable domain (missing parts from reference TRBV11-3 and TRBJ2-2): EAGVVQSPRYKIIEKKQPVAFWCNPISGHNTLYWYLQNLGQGPELLIRYENEEAVDDSQLPKDRFSAERLKGVDSTLKIQPAELGDSAVYLCASSLELGELFFGEGSRLTVL.

This clonotype counts as medium-sized. V and J are TRBV27 and TRBJ2-3; no clear D gene. V lost 7 bases and J 1 base, leaving 9 bases between the germline ends. The CDR3 is 13 residues long. The V gene's germline CDR1 is MNHEY and CDR2 SMNVEV (reference sequence). CDR3 DNA: TGTGCCAGCATGTCCTTTGGCACAGATACGCAGTATTTT. Encoded protein: CASMSFGTDTQYF.

The chain has TRBV20-1 and TRBJ2-3; D possibly uses TRBD1 or TRBD2 (5 bases each). Germline values: CDR1 DFQATT, CDR2 SNEGSKA (reference sequence). Trimming removed 3 bases from V and 8 bases from J, with 15 bases in between. The CDR3 contains 13 residues. The CDR3 DNA sequence: TGCAGTGCTAGCCTAGCCGTGGGGGTTACGCAGTATTTT. Its translation is CSASLAVGVTQYF.

The rearrangement uses TRBV18 and TRBJ2-2; TRBD1 matches at 8 bases. The CDR3 is made up of 16 amino acids. The V gene end was trimmed by 3 bases and the J gene end by 0 bases; junction bases not matched to a gene: 3. Germline values: CDR1 KGHSH, CDR2 LQKENI. In DNA, the CDR3 is TGTGCCAGCTCACCCCAGGGGGCAGCGAACACCGGGGAGCTGTTTTTT. Protein product: CASSPQGAANTGELFF. The whole variable domain, remainder taken from reference TRBV18 and TRBJ2-2, is NAGVMQNPRHLVRRRGQEARLRCSPMKGHSHVYWYRQLPEEGLKFMVYLQKENIIDESGMPKERFSAEFPKEGPSILRIQQVVRGDSAAYFCASSPQGAANTGELFFGEGSRLTVL.